This TCR beta chain was identified in a study of T-cell reconstitution after alpha-beta-depleted transplantation in children. Unique molecular identifiers featured in how the TCRbeta library was prepared. TCRdb recomputed calls from the PCR reads with MiXCR, one row per CDR3 protein. The data hold some 500,000 distinct CDR3 sequences, with roughly 33% observed a single time. The CDR3 runs to 14 residues. Looked up from germline, CDR1 is MNHEY and CDR2 is SVGEGT. With 0 bases removed from V and 7 bases from J, the gap between germline ends came to 12 bases. The sequence came from a human donor who donated a stem cell graft to a child with aplastic anemia. Sequences were derived from PBMCs from the stem cell graft donor, sampled from the stem cell graft. This chain links TRBV6-2 or TRBV6-3 with TRBJ1-1; D is undetermined. The CDR3 protein is CASSYSLSGGEAFF. The CDR3, as DNA: TGTGCCAGCAGTTACTCGCTGTCTGGTGGTGAAGCTTTCTTT.